This T cell receptor (beta chain) derives from a study of shared clonotypes between healthy human individuals. V was trimmed by 7 bases and J by 5 bases, leaving 9 bases between them. Germline CDR1 SNHLY, CDR2 FYNNEI. CDR3 length: 12 residues. TCRdb keeps only in-frame clones here, not all; method: immunoSEQ multiplex PCR. Of a few hundred thousand clones in the sample, about 97% were seen once. This TCR was sampled from a man between 25 and 39 years old in good health. Sequenced material: memory CD8+ T cells sorted from blood. Described subset: CD45RO+ cells pooled with CCR7-negative TemRA cells. J is TRBJ2-1 and V is TRBV2; D remains unclear. DNA for the CDR3: TGTGCCAGCACCGAACTACACAATGAGCAGTTCTTC. Its translation: CASTELHNEQFF.